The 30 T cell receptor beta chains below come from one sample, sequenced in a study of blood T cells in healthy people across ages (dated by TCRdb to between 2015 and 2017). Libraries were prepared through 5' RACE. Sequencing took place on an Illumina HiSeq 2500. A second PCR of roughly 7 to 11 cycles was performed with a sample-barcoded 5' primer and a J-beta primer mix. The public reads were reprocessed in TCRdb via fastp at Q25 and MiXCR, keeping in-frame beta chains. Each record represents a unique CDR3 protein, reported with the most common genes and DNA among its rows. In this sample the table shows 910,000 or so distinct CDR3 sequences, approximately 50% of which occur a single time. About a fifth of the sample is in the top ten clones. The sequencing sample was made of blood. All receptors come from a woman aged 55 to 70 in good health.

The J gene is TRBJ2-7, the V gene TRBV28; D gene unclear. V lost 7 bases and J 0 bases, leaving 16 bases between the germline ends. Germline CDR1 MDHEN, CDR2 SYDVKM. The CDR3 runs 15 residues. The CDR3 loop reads CASTPGGELSYEQYF. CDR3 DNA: TGTGCCAGCACCCCGGGCGGAGAGCTCTCCTACGAGCAGTACTTC.

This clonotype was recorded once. Written as DNA, the CDR3 is TGCAGTGCCCCACCCTTCCGGGACAGCAGAACAGATACGCAGTATTTT. Protein: CSAPPFRDSRTDTQYF. The chain links TRBV20-1 to TRBJ2-3, with TRBD1 identical over 7 bases. Germline CDR1 reads DFQATT; CDR2 reads SNEGSKA (reference sequence). The CDR3 runs to 16 residues. Germline trimming cut 6 bases from V and 3 bases from J; bases unmatched to any gene: 15.

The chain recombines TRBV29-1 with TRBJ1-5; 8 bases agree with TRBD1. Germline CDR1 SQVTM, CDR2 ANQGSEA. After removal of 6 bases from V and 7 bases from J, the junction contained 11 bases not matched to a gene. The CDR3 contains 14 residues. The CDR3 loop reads CSVPSGQGGQPQHF. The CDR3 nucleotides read TGCAGCGTACCCTCAGGACAGGGTGGCCAGCCCCAGCATTTT.

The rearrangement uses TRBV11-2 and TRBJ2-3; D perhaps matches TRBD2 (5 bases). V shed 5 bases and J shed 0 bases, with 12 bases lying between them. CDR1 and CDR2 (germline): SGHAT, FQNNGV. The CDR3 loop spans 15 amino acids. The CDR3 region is CASSHGLKSTDTQYF. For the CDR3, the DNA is TGTGCCAGCAGCCACGGACTTAAGAGCACAGATACGCAGTATTTT.

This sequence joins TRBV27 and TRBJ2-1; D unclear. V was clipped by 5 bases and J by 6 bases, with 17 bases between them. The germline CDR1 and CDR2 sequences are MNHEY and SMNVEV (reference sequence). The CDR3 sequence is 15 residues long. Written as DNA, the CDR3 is TGTGCCAGCAGTCCGAGGTTCGTGGGTTCCAATGAGCAGTTCTTC. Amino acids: CASSPRFVGSNEQFF.

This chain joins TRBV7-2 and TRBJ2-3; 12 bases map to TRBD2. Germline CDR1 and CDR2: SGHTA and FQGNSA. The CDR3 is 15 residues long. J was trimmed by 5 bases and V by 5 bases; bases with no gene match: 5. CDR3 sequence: CASSRTSGKGDTQYF. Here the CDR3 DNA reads TGTGCCAGCAGCCGGACTAGCGGGAAGGGAGATACGCAGTATTTT.

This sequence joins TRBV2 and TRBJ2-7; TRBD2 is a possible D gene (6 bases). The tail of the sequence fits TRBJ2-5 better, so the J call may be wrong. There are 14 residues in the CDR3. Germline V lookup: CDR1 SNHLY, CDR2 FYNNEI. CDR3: CASTWGTGGETQYF. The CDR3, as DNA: TGTGCCAGCACTTGGGGAACCGGGGGAGAGACCCAGTACTTC.

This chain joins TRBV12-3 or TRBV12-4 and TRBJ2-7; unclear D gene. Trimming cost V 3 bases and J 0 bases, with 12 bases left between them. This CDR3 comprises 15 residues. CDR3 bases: TGTGCCAGCAGTTTCCCCCCGGTGAGCTCCTACGAGCAGTACTTC. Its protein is CASSFPPVSSYEQYF.

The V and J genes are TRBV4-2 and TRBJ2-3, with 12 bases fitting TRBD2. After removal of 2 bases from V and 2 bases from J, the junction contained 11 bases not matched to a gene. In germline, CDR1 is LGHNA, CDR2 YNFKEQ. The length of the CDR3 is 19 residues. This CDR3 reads CASSQQESSGGGYTDTQYF. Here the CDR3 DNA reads TGTGCCAGCAGCCAACAGGAGTCTAGCGGGGGGGGATACACAGATACGCAGTATTTT.

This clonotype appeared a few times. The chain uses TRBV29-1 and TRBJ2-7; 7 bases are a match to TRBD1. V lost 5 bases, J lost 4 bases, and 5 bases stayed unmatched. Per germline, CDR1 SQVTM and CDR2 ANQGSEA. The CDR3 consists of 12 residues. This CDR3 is CSVIGGRYEQYF. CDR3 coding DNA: TGCAGCGTTATAGGGGGCAGGTACGAGCAGTACTTC.

The CDR3 DNA follows: TGCGCCAGCAGCTTACGACATTTTGGCAGGCCCTCTGGGGCCAACGTCCTGACTTTC. Translation: CASSLRHFGRPSGANVLTF. This chain joins TRBV5-1 and TRBJ2-6, with D unresolved. Germline CDR1 SGHRS, CDR2 YFSETQ. The V and J ends lost 2 bases and 0 bases respectively, with 18 bases between them. CDR3 size: 19 residues. The entire variable domain, with the rest obtained from reference TRBV5-1 and TRBJ2-6, is as follows: KAGVTQTPRYLIKTRGQQVTLSCSPISGHRSVSWYQQTPGQGLQFLFEYFSETQRNKGNFPGRFSGRQFSNSRSEMNVSTLELGDSALYLCASSLRHFGRPSGANVLTFGAGSRLTVL.

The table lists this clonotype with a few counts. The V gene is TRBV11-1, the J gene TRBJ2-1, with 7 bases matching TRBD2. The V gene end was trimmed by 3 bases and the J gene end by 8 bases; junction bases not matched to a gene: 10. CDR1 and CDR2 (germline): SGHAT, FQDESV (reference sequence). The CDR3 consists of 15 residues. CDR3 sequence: CASSFSARAGDEQFF. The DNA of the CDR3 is TGTGCCAGCAGCTTCAGTGCTCGGGCGGGGGATGAGCAGTTCTTC.

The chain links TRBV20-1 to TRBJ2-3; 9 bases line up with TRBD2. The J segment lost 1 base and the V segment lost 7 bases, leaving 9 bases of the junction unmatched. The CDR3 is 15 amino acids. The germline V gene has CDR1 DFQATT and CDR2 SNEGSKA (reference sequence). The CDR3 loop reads CSGQLTSGGTDTQYF. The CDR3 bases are TGCAGTGGCCAACTGACTAGCGGAGGCACAGATACGCAGTATTTT.

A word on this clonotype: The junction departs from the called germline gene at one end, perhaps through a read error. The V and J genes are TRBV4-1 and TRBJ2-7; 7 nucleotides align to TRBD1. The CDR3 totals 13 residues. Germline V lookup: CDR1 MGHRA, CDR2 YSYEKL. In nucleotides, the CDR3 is TGCGTCAGCAGCCGGGACAGAGTCTACGAGCAGTACTTC. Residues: CVSSRDRVYEQYF.

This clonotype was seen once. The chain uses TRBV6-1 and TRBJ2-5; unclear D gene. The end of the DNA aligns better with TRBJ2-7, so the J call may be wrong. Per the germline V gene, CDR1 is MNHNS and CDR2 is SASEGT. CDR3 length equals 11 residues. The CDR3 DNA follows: TGTGCCAGCAATGTAGCCTACGAGCAGTACTTC. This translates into CASNVAYEQYF.

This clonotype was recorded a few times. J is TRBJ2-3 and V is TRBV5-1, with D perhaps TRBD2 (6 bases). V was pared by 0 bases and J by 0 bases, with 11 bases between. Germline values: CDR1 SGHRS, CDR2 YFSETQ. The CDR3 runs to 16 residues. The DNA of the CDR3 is TGCGCCAGCAGCTTGGACGGGACTGCTAGCACAGATACGCAGTATTTT. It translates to CASSLDGTASTDTQYF. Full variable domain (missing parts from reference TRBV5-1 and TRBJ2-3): KAGVTQTPRYLIKTRGQQVTLSCSPISGHRSVSWYQQTPGQGLQFLFEYFSETQRNKGNFPGRFSGRQFSNSRSEMNVSTLELGDSALYLCASSLDGTASTDTQYFGPGTRLTVL.

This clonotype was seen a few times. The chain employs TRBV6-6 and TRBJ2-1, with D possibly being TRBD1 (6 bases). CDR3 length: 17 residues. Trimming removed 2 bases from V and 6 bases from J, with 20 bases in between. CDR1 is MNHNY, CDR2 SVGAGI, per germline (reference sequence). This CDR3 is CASSYGLGVVRGNEQFF. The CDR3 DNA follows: TGTGCCAGCAGTTACGGGTTGGGAGTAGTCAGGGGCAATGAGCAGTTCTTC.

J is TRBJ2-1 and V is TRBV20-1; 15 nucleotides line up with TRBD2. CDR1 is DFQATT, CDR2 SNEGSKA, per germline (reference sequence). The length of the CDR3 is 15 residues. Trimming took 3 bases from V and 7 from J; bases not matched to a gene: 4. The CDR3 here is CSARGLAGGVNEQFF. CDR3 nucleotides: TGCAGTGCTAGGGGACTAGCGGGAGGTGTAAATGAGCAGTTCTTC.

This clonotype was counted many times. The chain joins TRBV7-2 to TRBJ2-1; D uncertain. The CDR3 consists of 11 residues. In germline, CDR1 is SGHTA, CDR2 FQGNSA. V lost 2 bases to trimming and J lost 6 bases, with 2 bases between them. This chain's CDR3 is CASSLSNEQFF. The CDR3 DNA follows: TGTGCCAGCAGCTTAAGCAATGAGCAGTTCTTC.

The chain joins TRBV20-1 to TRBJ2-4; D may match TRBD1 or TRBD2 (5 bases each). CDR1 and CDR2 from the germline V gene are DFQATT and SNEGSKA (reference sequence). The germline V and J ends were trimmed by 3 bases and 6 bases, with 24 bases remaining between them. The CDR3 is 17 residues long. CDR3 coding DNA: TGCAGTGCTAGCGGGGCTTCCGGTTTAGTAGCCCTAAACATTCAGTACTTC. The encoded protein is CSASGASGLVALNIQYF.

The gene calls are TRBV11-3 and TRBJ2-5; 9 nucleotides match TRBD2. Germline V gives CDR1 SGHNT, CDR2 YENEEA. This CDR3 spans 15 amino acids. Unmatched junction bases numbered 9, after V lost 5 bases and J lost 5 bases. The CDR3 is CASSKGTSNGETQYF. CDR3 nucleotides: TGTGCCAGCAGCAAGGGGACTAGCAACGGGGAGACCCAGTACTTC.

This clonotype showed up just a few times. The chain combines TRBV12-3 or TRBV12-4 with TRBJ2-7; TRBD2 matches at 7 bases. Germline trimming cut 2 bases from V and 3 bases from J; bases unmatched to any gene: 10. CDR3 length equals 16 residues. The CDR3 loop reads CASSLRSGTNRYEQYF. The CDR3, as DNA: TGTGCCAGCAGTTTAAGGTCGGGGACTAATCGCTACGAGCAGTACTTC.

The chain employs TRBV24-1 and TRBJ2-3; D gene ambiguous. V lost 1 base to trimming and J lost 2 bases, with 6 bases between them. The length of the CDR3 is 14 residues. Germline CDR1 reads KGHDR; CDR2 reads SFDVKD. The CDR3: CATSDLRYTDTQYF. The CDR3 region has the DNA TGTGCCACCAGTGATTTACGGTACACAGATACGCAGTATTTT.

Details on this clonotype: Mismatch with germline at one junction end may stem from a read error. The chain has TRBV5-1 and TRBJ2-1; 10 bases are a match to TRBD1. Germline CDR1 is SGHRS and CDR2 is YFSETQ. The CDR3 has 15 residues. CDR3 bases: TGCGCCAGCGGCTTGGCCGGGACAGGGGTCCATGAGCAGTTCTTC. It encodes CASGLAGTGVHEQFF.

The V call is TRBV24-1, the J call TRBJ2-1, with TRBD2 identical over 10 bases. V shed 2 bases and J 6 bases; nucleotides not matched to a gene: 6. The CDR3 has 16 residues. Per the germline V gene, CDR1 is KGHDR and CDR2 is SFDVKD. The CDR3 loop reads CATSDSSGRALNEQFF. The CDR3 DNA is TGTGCCACCAGTGATTCCAGCGGGAGGGCCCTCAATGAGCAGTTCTTC.

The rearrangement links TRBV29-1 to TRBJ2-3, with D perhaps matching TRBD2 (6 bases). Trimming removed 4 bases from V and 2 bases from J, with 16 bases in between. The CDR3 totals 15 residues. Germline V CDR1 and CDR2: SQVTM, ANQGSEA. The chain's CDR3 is CSVVPGGHHTDTQYF. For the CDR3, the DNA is TGCAGCGTTGTTCCCGGGGGTCATCACACAGATACGCAGTATTTT.

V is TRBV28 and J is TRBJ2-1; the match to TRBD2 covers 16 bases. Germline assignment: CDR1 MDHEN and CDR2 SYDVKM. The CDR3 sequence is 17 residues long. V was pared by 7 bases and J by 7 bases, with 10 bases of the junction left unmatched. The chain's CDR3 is CASTLGGLAGGLNEQFF. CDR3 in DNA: TGTGCCAGCACCCTGGGGGGACTAGCGGGAGGGTTGAATGAGCAGTTCTTC.

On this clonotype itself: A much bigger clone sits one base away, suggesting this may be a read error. CDR3 amino acids: CASSQDDARPPPQYF. The CDR3 DNA sequence: TGTGCCAGCAGCCAAGACGATGCCCGGCCGCCTCCGCAGTATTTT. The chain links TRBV3-1 to TRBJ2-3; D is uncertain. CDR1 and CDR2 from the germline V gene are LGHDT and YNNKEL (reference sequence). The V end lost 0 bases, the J end lost 10 bases, and 17 bases lay between the germline ends. The CDR3 is made up of 15 amino acids.

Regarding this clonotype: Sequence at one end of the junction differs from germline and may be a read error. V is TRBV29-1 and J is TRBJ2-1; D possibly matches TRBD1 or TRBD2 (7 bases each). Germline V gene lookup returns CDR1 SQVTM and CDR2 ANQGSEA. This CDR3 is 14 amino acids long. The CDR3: CGVEDGEGADHKFF. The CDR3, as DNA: TGCGGCGTTGAAGATGGGGAGGGGGCGGATCATAAGTTCTTC.

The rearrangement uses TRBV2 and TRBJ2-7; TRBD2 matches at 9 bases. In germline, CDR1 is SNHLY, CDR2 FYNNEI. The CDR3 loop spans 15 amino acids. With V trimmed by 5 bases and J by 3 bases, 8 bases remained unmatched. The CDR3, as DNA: TGTGCCAGCAGTAAGGGACTAGCCGCTATCTACGAGCAGTACTTC. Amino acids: CASSKGLAAIYEQYF.